This TCR beta chain was obtained from a study of response to subunit inactivated influenza vaccine. Whole-study findings and limits: T cells newly recruited by each seasonal influenza vaccination are few, the authors suggested.

The CDR3 is made up of 12 amino acids. The germline V and J ends were trimmed by 8 bases and 3 bases, with 7 bases remaining between them. As to this clonotype: Its antigen is unidentified.

One entry per CDR3 protein results from TCRdb running MiXCR on the RT-PCR reads. The sample consists of over 150,000 distinct CDR3 sequences, about a tenth of them appearing once. The starting material was non-naive T cells sorted from PBMCs, obtained more than 35 days after vaccination. V and J are TRBV12-3 or TRBV12-4 and TRBJ1-4; D unclear. The TCR sequence derives from a man aged 45 to 65 who received an inactivated influenza vaccine. CDR3 DNA: TGTGCCAGCTTGTCGGCTAATGAAAAACTGTTTTTT. It encodes CASLSANEKLFF.